These T cell receptor beta chains were read from a single sample in a study of Ad26.COV2.S vaccination and SARS-CoV-2 variants. The table came from immunoSEQ multiplex PCR; TCRdb's copy has only in-frame clones and leaves some out. The data contain 400,000 to 450,000 clones, 90% of them singletons. Material: peripheral blood, obtained in a trial of Ad26.COV2.S vaccine versus placebo. These receptors were obtained from a person aged 18 to 65 who received the Ad26.COV2.S COVID-19 vaccine or a placebo. Each CDR3 is given with its conserved first and last residue. A D gene is named only where the DNA matches it firmly. Expanded clones get a size class; other rows say once, few or many, or leave the size out.

J,V,D,size,DNA,CDR3
TRBJ2-1,TRBV7-9,.,.,TGTGCCAGCAGCTCGGGGGAGCGGAGCTCCTACAATGAGCAGTTCTTC,CASSSGERSSYNEQFF
TRBJ2-3,TRBV9,.,.,TGTGCCAGCAGCGTAGTGGGACAAACTAGCACAGATACGCAGTATTTT,CASSVVGQTSTDTQYF
TRBJ1-1,TRBV4-1,TRBD1,.,TGCGCCAGCAGCCAAGCCGCGACAGGGGCGAGCACTGAAGCTTTCTTT,CASSQAATGASTEAFF
TRBJ2-7,TRBV21-1,.,.,TGTGCCAGCAGCAAACCGAGGCTAGCGTGCGAGCAGTACTTC,CASSKPRLACEQYF
TRBJ1-2,TRBV29-1,.,.,TGCAGCGTTCACCTATTCGACGGCTACACCTTC,CSVHLFDGYTF
TRBJ2-7,TRBV30,TRBD2,once,TGTGCCCGAGCGACTAGCGGGAATTACGAGCAGTACTTC,CARATSGNYEQYF
TRBJ2-1,TRBV18,TRBD2,.,TGTGCCAGCTCACCACTGACTAGCCCCAGCAATGAGCAGTTCTTC,CASSPLTSPSNEQFF
TRBJ2-1,TRBV2,TRBD2,once,TGTGCCAGCACCGGGACTAGCGGAAGCTCCTACAATGAGCAGTTCTTC,CASTGTSGSSYNEQFF
TRBJ1-1,TRBV5-1,.,.,TGCGCCAGCAGCTTGAGGTTGGGAAACACTGAAGCTTTCTTT,CASSLRLGNTEAFF
TRBJ2-7,TRBV4-1,TRBD2,.,TGCGCCAGCAGCCAAGTGAGGACTAGCTCCTACGAGCAGTACTTC,CASSQVRTSSYEQYF
TRBJ2-4,TRBV20-1,.,.,TGCAGTGCTAGGGCAAAAAACATTCAGTACTTC,CSARAKNIQYF
TRBJ2-1,TRBV4-2,TRBD2,.,TGTGCCAGCAGCACGGCTAGCGGTTCCTACAATGAGCAGTTCTTC,CASSTASGSYNEQFF
TRBJ2-1,TRBV9,TRBD2,.,TGTGCCAGCAGCGAACCTCCCGGGACTAGCGGGATCGCGCAGTTCTTC,CASSEPPGTSGIAQFF
TRBJ1-1,TRBV29-1,.,.,TGCAGCGTTGAAAGGGGATCCACTGAAGCTTTCTTT,CSVERGSTEAFF
TRBJ2-1,TRBV6-5,TRBD2,.,TGTGCCAGCAGCCTTCGACTAGCGATTTACAATGAGCAGTTCTTC,CASSLRLAIYNEQFF
TRBJ2-1,TRBV19,.,.,TGTGCCAGTAGTTTCGGGACTCCCGGCAATGAGCAGTTCTTC,CASSFGTPGNEQFF
TRBJ2-7,TRBV7-2,.,.,TGTGCCAGCAGCATCCAAGGGGGGTACGAGCAGTACTTC,CASSIQGGYEQYF
TRBJ2-1,TRBV27,.,.,TGTGCCAGCAGTTTACTTGGAGCCAATGAGCAGTTCTTC,CASSLLGANEQFF
TRBJ2-2,TRBV3-1/TRBV3-2,TRBD1,.,TGTGCCAGCAGCTTTGGACAGGGGGTTAACACCGGGGAGCTGTTTTTT,CASSFGQGVNTGELFF
TRBJ2-2,TRBV6-5,.,.,TGTGCCAGCAGTTTCGAGGATGCCGGGGAGCTGTTTTTT,CASSFEDAGELFF
TRBJ1-5,TRBV27,.,few,TGTGCCAGCAGTCCAGTCGGGGGTATCGTCGGCCAGCCCCAGCATTTT,CASSPVGGIVGQPQHF
TRBJ1-3,TRBV9,.,.,TGTGCCAGCAGCGTAGGGGGGGCAAACTCTGGAAACACCATATATTTT,CASSVGGANSGNTIYF
TRBJ2-2,TRBV30,TRBD2,.,TGTGCCTGGAGTTCTCTAGCGGGACTCAACACCGGGGAGCTGTTTTTT,CAWSSLAGLNTGELFF